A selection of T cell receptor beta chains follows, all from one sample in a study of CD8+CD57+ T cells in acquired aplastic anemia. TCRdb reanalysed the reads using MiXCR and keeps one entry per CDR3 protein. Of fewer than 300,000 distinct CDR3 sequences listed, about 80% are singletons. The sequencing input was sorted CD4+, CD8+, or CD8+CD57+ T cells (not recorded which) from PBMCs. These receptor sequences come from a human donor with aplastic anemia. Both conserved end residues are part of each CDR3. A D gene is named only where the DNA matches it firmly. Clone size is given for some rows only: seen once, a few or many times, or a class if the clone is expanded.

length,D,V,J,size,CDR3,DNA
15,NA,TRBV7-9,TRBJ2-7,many,CASSPPGTGRYEQYF,TGTGCCAGCAGCCCCCCGGGAACAGGGCGCTACGAGCAGTACTTC
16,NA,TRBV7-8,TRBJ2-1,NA,CASSFHPDGRTLSQFF,TGTGCCAGCAGCTTTCATCCAGACGGGAGAACCCTTTCCCAGTTCTTC
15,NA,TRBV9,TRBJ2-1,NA,CASSVGGGSTNKQFF,TGTGCCAGCAGCGTAGGGGGAGGAAGCACAAATAAGCAGTTCTTC
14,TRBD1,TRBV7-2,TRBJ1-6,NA,CASSQRQGGRSLHF,TGTGCCAGCAGCCAAAGACAGGGGGGACGTTCCCTCCACTTT
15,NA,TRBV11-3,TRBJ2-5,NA,CASSLDHTAKETQYF,TGTGCCAGCAGCTTAGATCACACAGCAAAAGAGACCCAGTACTTC
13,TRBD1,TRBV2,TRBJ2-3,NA,CASGDAGTGSGYF,TGTGCCAGCGGGGACGCGGGGACAGGTTCGGGGTATTTT
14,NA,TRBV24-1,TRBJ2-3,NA,CATSDQGSTDTQYF,TGTGCCACCAGTGATCAGGGAAGCACAGATACGCAGTATTTT
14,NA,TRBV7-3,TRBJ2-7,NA,CATSGPGLAYNEYF,TGTGCCACCAGCGGCCCGGGCCTAGCCTACAATGAGTACTTC
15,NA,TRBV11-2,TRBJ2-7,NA,CASSWRTTSPYEQYF,TGTGCCAGCAGCTGGAGGACTACCTCCCCCTACGAGCAGTACTTC
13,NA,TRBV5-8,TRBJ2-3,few,CASRVGEADTQYF,TGTGCCAGCAGGGTCGGGGAGGCAGATACGCAGTATTTT
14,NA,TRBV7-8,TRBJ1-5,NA,CASSESYGNQPQHF,TGTGCCAGCAGTGAATCGTATGGCAACCAGCCGCAGCATTTT
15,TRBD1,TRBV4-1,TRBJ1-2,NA,CASSWGTAVNYGYTF,TGTGCCAGCAGCTGGGGGACAGCGGTAAACTATGGCTACACCTTC
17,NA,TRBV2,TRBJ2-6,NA,CASSDGGIHAQFYGLAF,TGTGCCAGCAGTGATGGGGGGATCCACGCTCAGTTCTACGGCCTAGCTTTC
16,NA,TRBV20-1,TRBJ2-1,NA,CSASSVYQNSYDEQFF,TGCAGTGCCAGCAGCGTATACCAGAACTCCTACGATGAGCAGTTCTTC
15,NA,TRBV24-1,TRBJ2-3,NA,CASSGGASSSDTQYF,TGTGCCAGCAGCGGAGGAGCGAGTAGCTCAGATACGCAGTATTTT
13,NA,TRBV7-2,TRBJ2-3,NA,CASGFRGSETQYF,TGTGCCAGCGGCTTCAGGGGCTCAGAGACGCAGTATTTC
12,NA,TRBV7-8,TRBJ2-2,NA,CASSLARGALLF,TGTGCCAGCAGCTTAGCGCGCGGGGCGCTGTTGTTT
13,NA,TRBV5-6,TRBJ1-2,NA,CASSHVRSGGYTF,TGTGCCAGCAGCCACGTCCGGTCAGGTGGCTACACCTTC
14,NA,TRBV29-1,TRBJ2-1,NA,CSVESRGPYNEQFF,TGCAGCGTTGAATCGAGGGGCCCCTACAATGAGCAGTTCTTC
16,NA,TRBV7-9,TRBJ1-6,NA,CASSQGLAGDNNELHF,TGTGCCAGCAGCCAAGGACTAGCGGGGGACAACAATGAGCTCCACTTT
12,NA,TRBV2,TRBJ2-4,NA,CASGGAESIQYF,TGTGCCAGCGGAGGTGCTGAGAGCATTCAGTACTTC
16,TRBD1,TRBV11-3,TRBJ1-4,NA,CASSLDLTGNNEALFF,TGTGCCAGCAGCTTGGATCTGACAGGGAACAATGAAGCACTGTTTTTT
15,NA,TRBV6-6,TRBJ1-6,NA,CASSYMGKPNSPLHF,TGTGCCAGCAGTTACATGGGAAAACCGAATTCACCCCTCCACTTT
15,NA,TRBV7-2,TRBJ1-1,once,CASSFHLAGNALAFF,TGTGCCAGCAGCTTTCATCTGGCAGGGAACGCCCTTGCTTTCTTT
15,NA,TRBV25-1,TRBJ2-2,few,CASSEAPNESGELFF,TGTGCCAGCAGTGAGGCACCTAACGAGAGCGGGGAGCTGTTTTTT
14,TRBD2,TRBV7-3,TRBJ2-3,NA,CASSREGGTDTQYF,TGTGCCAGCAGCAGGGAGGGAGGAACTGATACGCAGTATTTT
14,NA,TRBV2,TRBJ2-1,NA,CASGDGGSDTQHFF,TGTGCCAGCGGGGACGGGGGCTCCGATACTCAGCATTTTTTC
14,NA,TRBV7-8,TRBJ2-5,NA,CASSSGWGVGTQYF,TGTGCCAGCAGCTCGGGATGGGGGGTAGGGACCCAGTACTTC
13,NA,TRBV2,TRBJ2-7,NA,CASGELVTDAQYF,TGTGCCAGCGGTGAATTGGTCACAGACGCGCAGTACTTT
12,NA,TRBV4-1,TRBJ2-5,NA,CASSGVAETQYF,TGCGCCAGCAGCGGCGTAGCAGAGACCCAGTACTTC
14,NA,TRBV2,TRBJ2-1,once,CASSGGRTNNEQFF,TGTGCCAGCAGTGGAGGCAGGACCAACAATGAGCAGTTCTTC
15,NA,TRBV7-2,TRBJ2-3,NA,CASSLAGTSHDTQYF,TGTGCCAGCAGCTTAGCGGGGACATCTCACGATACGCAGTATTTT
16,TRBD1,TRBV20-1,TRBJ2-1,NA,CSARDEAGGNYNEQFF,TGCAGTGCTAGAGATGAGGCAGGGGGCAACTACAATGAGCAGTTCTTC
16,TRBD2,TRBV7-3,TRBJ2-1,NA,CASSLQRGGRDDQQFF,TGTGCCAGCAGCTTACAACGCGGGGGAAGAGACGACCAGCAGTTCTTC
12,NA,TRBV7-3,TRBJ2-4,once,CASGGAANILYF,TGTGCCAGCGGAGGAGCGGCGAACATTCTGTACTTC
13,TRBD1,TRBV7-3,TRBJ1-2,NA,CASSLGRQGGATF,TGTGCCAGCAGCTTAGGACGACAGGGCGGCGCCACCTTC
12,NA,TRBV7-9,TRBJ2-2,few,CASSLVGGELFF,TGTGCCAGCAGCTTAGTGGGCGGGGAGCTGTTTTTT
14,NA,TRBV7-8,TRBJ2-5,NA,CATSRGPDGAALSF,TGTGCCACCAGCAGAGGGCCAGACGGGGCAGCCCTTTCCTTC
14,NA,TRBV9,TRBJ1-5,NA,CASSFGTSENKQHF,TGTGCCAGCAGCTTCGGGACAAGCGAAAACAAGCAGCATTTT
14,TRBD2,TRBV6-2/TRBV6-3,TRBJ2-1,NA,CASSPEGGGNEQFF,TGTGCCAGCAGTCCTGAGGGCGGGGGGAATGAGCAGTTCTTC
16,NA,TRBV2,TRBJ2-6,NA,CASSYAGSYGANVLAF,TGTGCCAGCAGCTACGCGGGTAGCTACGGGGCCAACGTCCTCGCTTTC
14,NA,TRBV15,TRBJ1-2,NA,CATSRSASQDGYTF,TGTGCCACCAGCAGGAGCGCCAGCCAAGATGGCTACACCTTC
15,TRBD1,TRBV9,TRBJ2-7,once,CASSHRGRPADEQYF,TGTGCCAGCAGTCACAGGGGGCGGCCAGCGGACGAGCAGTACTTC
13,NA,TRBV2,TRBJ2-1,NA,CASSGAGINEQFF,TGTGCCAGCAGTGGTGCGGGGATCAATGAGCAGTTCTTC
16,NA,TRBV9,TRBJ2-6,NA,CASSVGGRQGGNILTF,TGTGCCAGCAGCGTGGGGGGCCGACAGGGAGGAAACATCCTGACTTTC
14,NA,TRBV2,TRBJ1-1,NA,CASGLGGQVTEDFF,TGTGCCAGCGGCTTAGGGGGGCAAGTCACTGAGGATTTCTTT
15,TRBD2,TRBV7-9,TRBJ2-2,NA,CASWETSGRTGELFF,TGTGCCAGCTGGGAGACTAGCGGGAGAACCGGGGAGCTGTTTTTT
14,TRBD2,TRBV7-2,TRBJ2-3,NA,CASSLGTSGLRDPF,TGTGCCAGCAGCTTAGGGACTAGCGGTTTGAGAGACCCATTT
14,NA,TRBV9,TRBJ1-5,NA,CASSPQDSNLLQHF,TGTGCCAGCAGCCCACAGGACAGCAACCTGCTCCAGCATTTT
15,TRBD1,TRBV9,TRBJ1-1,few,CASSLGGFGGEQSFF,TGTGCCAGCAGCTTAGGGGGCTTTGGGGGAGAGCAGTCTTTCTTT
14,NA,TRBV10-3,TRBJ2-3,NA,CAISSAGGGDTQYF,TGTGCCATCTCTTCCGCCGGGGGAGGAGATACGCAGTATTTT
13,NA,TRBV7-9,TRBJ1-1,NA,CASSSGGSAQSFF,TGTGCCAGCAGCTCTGGGGGTAGTGCGCAGTCCTTCTTT
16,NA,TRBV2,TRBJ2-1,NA,CASREGGGNGQDEQLF,TGTGCCAGCAGGGAGGGGGGCGGAAACGGTCAGGATGAGCAGTTATTC
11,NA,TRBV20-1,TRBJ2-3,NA,CSARDVKGTYF,TGCAGTGCTAGAGATGTCAAGGGTACTTATTTT
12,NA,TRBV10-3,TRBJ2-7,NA,CAISESDSEQYF,TGTGCCATCAGTGAGTCGGACTCCGAGCAGTACTTC
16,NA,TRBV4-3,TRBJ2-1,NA,CASSQVSGMGGGELFF,TGCGCCAGCAGCCAAGTATCGGGCATGGGTGGCGGGGAGCTGTTCTTC
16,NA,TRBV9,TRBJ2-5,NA,CASSRDFFGVWETQYF,TGTGCCAGCAGCAGGGATTTCTTTGGTGTGTGGGAGACCCAGTACTTC